The clone carrying this TCR beta chain was counted many times. Using its own MiXCR run on the 5' RACE reads, TCRdb lists one record per CDR3 protein. Here the sample spans fewer than 110,000 distinct CDR3 sequences, 11% being singletons. The data were taken from a study of early T cells in non-severe SARS-CoV-2 infection. Whole-study context: Bulk RNA isolated from unsorted whole blood underwent sequencing; chains were not paired.

The CDR3 totals 16 residues. Germline V CDR1 and CDR2: SGHTA, FQGNSA. V was clipped by 5 bases and J by 0 bases, with 15 bases between them. The rearrangement uses TRBV7-2 and TRBJ2-3; D is possibly TRBD2 (5 bases). This sequence originates from an adult who was a healthcare worker with PCR-confirmed SARS-CoV-2 infection or an uninfected control (not recorded which). Source material: whole blood. The CDR3: CASSRDSASSTDTQYF. CDR3 bases: TGTGCCAGCAGCCGAGACTCTGCTAGCAGCACAGATACGCAGTATTTT. Looking up the rest from reference TRBV7-2 and TRBJ2-3 gives the full variable domain: GAGVSQSPSNKVTEKGKDVELRCDPISGHTALYWYRQSLGQGLEFLIYFQGNSAPDKSGLPSDRFSAERTGGSVSTLTIQRTQQEDSAVYLCASSRDSASSTDTQYFGPGTRLTVL.